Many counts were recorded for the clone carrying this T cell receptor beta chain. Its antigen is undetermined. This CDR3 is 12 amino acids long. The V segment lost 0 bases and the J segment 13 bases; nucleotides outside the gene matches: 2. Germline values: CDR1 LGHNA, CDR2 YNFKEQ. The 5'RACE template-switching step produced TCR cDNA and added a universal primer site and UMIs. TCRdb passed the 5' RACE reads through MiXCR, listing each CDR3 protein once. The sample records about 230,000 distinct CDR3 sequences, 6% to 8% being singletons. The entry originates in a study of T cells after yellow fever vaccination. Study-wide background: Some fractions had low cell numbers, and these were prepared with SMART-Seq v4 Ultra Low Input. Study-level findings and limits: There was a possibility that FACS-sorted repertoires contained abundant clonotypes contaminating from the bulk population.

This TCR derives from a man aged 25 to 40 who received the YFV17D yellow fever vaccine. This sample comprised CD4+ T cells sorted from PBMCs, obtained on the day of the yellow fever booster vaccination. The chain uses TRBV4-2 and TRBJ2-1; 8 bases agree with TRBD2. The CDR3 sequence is CASSQDAGGQFF. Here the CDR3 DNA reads TGTGCCAGCAGCCAAGACGCGGGAGGCCAGTTCTTC.